The 30 T cell receptor beta chains below come from one sample, sequenced in a study of T cell repertoires in cytomegalovirus infection (dated 2019 in TCRdb). What this sample's treatment or condition label stands for: in vitro stimulation with specific CMV peptide epitopes to enrich CMV-specific T cells. Their cognate antigens are unknown. Sequencing was carried out with an Illumina HiSeq 1500. TCRdb reworked the public reads: Q25 trimming with fastp, MiXCR clone assembly, productive beta chains retained. Entries are consolidated by CDR3 protein sequence, retaining the most common genes and DNA. Within this sample are fewer than 900,000 distinct CDR3 sequences, with approximately 32% of them counted one time only. The top ten clonotypes cover roughly 13% of the sample. The source material was cultured CD8+ T cells from PBMCs, sampled from culture after CMV antigen stimulation. These receptors came from a human donor in good health (CMV status not recorded). Some clones in this sample may be carry-over from other donors' samples.

Concerning this clonotype: Just one base apart from a much larger clone, this may be a read error. The genes are TRBV7-2 and TRBJ2-1; D unresolved. This CDR3 spans 13 amino acids. Germline CDR1 reads SGHTA; CDR2 reads FQGNSA. CDR3 in amino acids: CASHLPPYNEQVF. In DNA form, the CDR3 reads TGTGCCAGCCACTTACCCCCCTACAATGAGCAGGTCTTC.

This clonotype showed up just a few times. V is TRBV19 and J is TRBJ1-6, with 8 bases fitting TRBD1. The CDR3 extends over 15 amino acids. Germline CDR1 LNHDA, CDR2 SQIVND (reference sequence). V shed 7 bases and J 8 bases; nucleotides not matched to a gene: 10. The CDR3: CASKLSGTGDSPLHF. As DNA, the CDR3 is TGTGCCAGTAAATTATCCGGGACAGGAGATTCACCCCTCCACTTT.

The chain links TRBV27 to TRBJ2-3; D possibly corresponds to TRBD1 (6 bases). Trimming stripped 2 bases from V and 4 bases from J, with 10 bases between. The CDR3 has 14 residues. Germline V gene data show CDR1 as MNHEY and CDR2 as SMNVEV (reference sequence). The CDR3 protein is CASSLTGSPDTQYF. DNA for the CDR3: TGTGCCAGCAGTTTAACAGGGTCCCCAGATACGCAGTATTTT.

J is TRBJ1-2 and V is TRBV7-2; a possible D gene is TRBD1 (6 bases). CDR3 length: 15 residues. V was cut by 3 bases and J by 8 bases, with 19 bases left in between. The germline V gene encodes CDR1 SGHTA and CDR2 FQGNSA. DNA of the CDR3: TGTGCCAGCAGCTTCACACAGGGTGCAAAATTGGGCTACACCTTC. This gives the protein CASSFTQGAKLGYTF.

This chain joins TRBV12-3 or TRBV12-4 and TRBJ2-1; the match to TRBD1 covers 7 bases. The CDR3 covers 15 residues. The ends lost 3 bases at V and 7 bases at J; junction bases unmatched: 9. CDR3 in DNA: TGTGCCAGCAGTTTCCCGGGACAGCATAGGAATGAGCAGTTCTTC. This sequence encodes CASSFPGQHRNEQFF.

This clonotype was recorded a few times. The chain links TRBV12-3 or TRBV12-4 to TRBJ2-3; no reliable D call. The CDR3 length is 15 residues. Trimming took 2 bases from V and 2 from J, leaving 11 bases between them. The CDR3: CASSLKSYTTDTQYF. For the CDR3, the DNA is TGTGCCAGCAGTTTAAAATCCTATACCACAGATACGCAGTATTTT.

The gene calls are TRBV13 and TRBJ2-7; D remains unclear. The germline gives CDR1 PRHDT, CDR2 FYEKMQ (reference sequence). Trimming took 2 bases from V and 2 from J, leaving 7 bases between them. This CDR3 is 13 amino acids long. CDR3 in amino acids: CASSLFPTYEQYF. The DNA for the CDR3 is TGTGCCAGCAGCTTATTCCCGACCTACGAGCAGTACTTC.

The V gene is TRBV15, the J gene TRBJ1-2; 8 bases agree with TRBD1. The CDR3 has 15 amino acids. V was pared by 5 bases and J by 5 bases, with 10 bases of the junction left unmatched. The germline gives CDR1 LNHNV, CDR2 YYDKDF (reference sequence). In DNA, the CDR3 is TGTGCCACCAGCGGCGACAGGGGCTCCTCGTATGGCTACACCTTC. This translates into CATSGDRGSSYGYTF.

This clonotype showed up just a few times. CDR3 in DNA: TGTGCCAGCAGCTTAAAACAGGGAAGAAATGAGCAGTTCTTC. It specifies CASSLKQGRNEQFF. The chain links TRBV7-8 to TRBJ2-1, with D perhaps TRBD1 (6 bases). CDR1 is SGHVS and CDR2 is FQNEAQ in the germline V gene. The CDR3 spans 14 residues. V lost 2 bases, J lost 7 bases, and 12 bases lay in between.

The V gene is TRBV20-1, the J gene TRBJ1-2; a weak D match, TRBD1 (5 bases). Trimming shortened V by 6 bases and J by 2 bases, and 13 bases separated the two germline ends. Germline values: CDR1 DFQATT, CDR2 SNEGSKA (reference sequence). The CDR3 spans 13 residues. The CDR3 nucleotides are TGCAGTGCCAGGACGGGGACCAACTATGGCTACACCTTC. Its protein is CSARTGTNYGYTF.

This chain uses TRBV6-2 or TRBV6-3 with TRBJ2-7, with D unresolved. Germline-derived CDR1 and CDR2 are MNHEY and SVGEGT. The CDR3 is made up of 17 amino acids. V was trimmed by 2 bases and J by 0 bases, leaving 17 bases between them. CDR3 in DNA: TGTGCCAGCAGTTACCATGCTAGGGCAGGTAGCTCCTACGAGCAGTACTTC. Residues: CASSYHARAGSSYEQYF.

This chain's CDR3 is CAIREGTPEAFF. CDR3 bases: TGTGCCATCAGAGAGGGGACACCTGAAGCTTTCTTT. The V call is TRBV10-3, the J call TRBJ1-1; D is perhaps TRBD1 (6 bases). This CDR3 is 12 amino acids long. Trimming removed 6 bases at V and 6 bases at J, with 11 bases between. Germline CDR1 is ENHRY and CDR2 is SYGVKD.

The sample holds a few counts of this clonotype. The chain employs TRBV7-9 and TRBJ2-3; a weak D match, TRBD1 (5 bases). From germline, CDR1 is SEHNR and CDR2 FQNEAQ (reference sequence). There are 14 residues in the CDR3. Between the trimmed V and J ends, which lost 6 bases and 1 base, there was a span of 11 bases. The chain's CDR3 is CASRFSRGTDTQYF. The CDR3 nucleotides read TGTGCCAGCAGGTTTTCCAGGGGCACAGATACGCAGTATTTT.

The chain combines TRBV5-4 with TRBJ2-3; the D gene could be TRBD1 or TRBD2 (5 bases each). V was cut by 9 bases and J by 6 bases, with 17 bases left in between. There are 13 residues in the CDR3. In germline, CDR1 is SGHNT, CDR2 YYREEE (reference sequence). The CDR3 here is CAKSSFGDDTQYF. The CDR3 DNA reads as TGTGCCAAAAGCAGCTTTGGGGACGATACGCAGTATTTT.

The J gene is TRBJ2-1, the V gene TRBV6-2 or TRBV6-3; D unresolved. CDR3 length: 12 residues. V lost 4 bases and J 15 bases, leaving 16 bases between the germline ends. Germline V lookup: CDR1 MNHEY, CDR2 SVGEGT. The CDR3: CASSSTAKERFF. The CDR3 DNA sequence: TGTGCCAGCAGTTCGACTGCAAAGGAAAGGTTCTTC.

The rearrangement links TRBV6-5 to TRBJ2-1; 13 nucleotides align to TRBD2. V lost 5 bases to trimming and J lost 15 bases; unmatched junction nucleotides: 13. The CDR3 runs to 15 residues. Germline CDR1 is MNHEY and CDR2 is SVGAGI. In DNA form, the CDR3 reads TGTGCCAGCAGTCCCTGGACTAGCGGGGGACCTGAGAGGTTCTTC. Translating it yields CASSPWTSGGPERFF.

The V call is TRBV6-6, the J call TRBJ2-5; a weak D match, TRBD2 (6 bases). The ends were cut back, 7 bases at V and 1 base at J, with 10 bases in the middle. CDR1 and CDR2 from the germline V gene are MNHNY and SVGAGI (reference sequence). The CDR3 has 13 amino acids. CDR3 in amino acids: CASTPTSQETQYF. CDR3 in DNA: TGTGCCAGCACCCCGACTAGCCAAGAGACCCAGTACTTC.

This clonotype has at least ten counts. The chain joins TRBV7-2 to TRBJ2-1, with 13 bases fitting TRBD2. Unmatched junction bases numbered 5, after V lost 2 bases and J lost 7 bases. Germline-derived CDR1 and CDR2 are SGHTA and FQGNSA. This CDR3 has 16 amino acids. The CDR3 nucleotides are TGTGCCAGCAGCTTATCGGGACTAGCGGGGCGGAATGAGCAGTTCTTC. Residues: CASSLSGLAGRNEQFF.

The rearrangement links TRBV12-3 or TRBV12-4 to TRBJ1-2; 8 bases align to TRBD1. This CDR3 spans 11 amino acids. Losses at the gene ends were 10 bases for V and 6 bases for J; bases not matched to a gene: 4. Here the CDR3 DNA reads TGTGCCATAAGACAGGGGAATGGCTACACCTTC. This gives the protein CAIRQGNGYTF.

A single count supports this clonotype. The chain recombines TRBV2 with TRBJ2-7; D may correspond to TRBD1 or TRBD2 (5 bases each). Germline CDR1 reads SNHLY; CDR2 reads FYNNEI. The CDR3 sequence is 14 residues long. CDR3 sequence: CVTGAGTAAYEQYF. CDR3 coding DNA: TGTGTCACCGGTGCAGGGACCGCCGCCTACGAGCAGTACTTC.

The table lists this clonotype with a few counts. This chain uses TRBV27 with TRBJ2-7; 7 positions agree with TRBD1. V shed 4 bases and J 3 bases; nucleotides not matched to a gene: 6. This CDR3 spans 14 amino acids. Germline loops: CDR1 MNHEY, CDR2 SMNVEV (reference sequence). The CDR3 sequence is CASSSQGVIYEQYV. The DNA for the CDR3 is TGTGCCAGCAGTTCCCAGGGGGTAATCTACGAGCAGTACGTC.

There are many counts of this clonotype. The chain is built from TRBV7-2 and TRBJ1-1; no firm D call. The CDR3 covers 14 residues. The V end was cut by 4 bases, the J end by 0 bases, with 9 bases between. Germline loops: CDR1 SGHTA, CDR2 FQGNSA. The chain's CDR3 is CASSSTWVNTEAFF. The CDR3 nucleotides read TGTGCCAGCAGCTCAACTTGGGTGAACACTGAAGCTTTCTTT.

The chain is built from TRBV5-1 and TRBJ2-6, with TRBD1 matching over 8 bases. Germline V gene sequence: CDR1 SGHRS, CDR2 YFSETQ. This CDR3 has 18 residues. V dropped 3 bases and J dropped 4; count of bases not matched to a gene: 12. CDR3 DNA: TGCGCCAGCAGCTCCCGGCCCGCAGGGGGCACGGGGGCCAACGTCCTGACTTTC. Amino acids: CASSSRPAGGTGANVLTF.

This clonotype was seen more than once but under ten times. The J gene is TRBJ1-5, the V gene TRBV27; 8 bases align to TRBD1. CDR1 MNHEY and CDR2 SMNVEV come from the germline V gene (reference sequence). J lost 6 bases, V lost 5 bases, and 6 bases had no gene match. CDR3 length: 14 amino acids. This CDR3 is CASSPLTGVQPQHF. The DNA of the CDR3 is TGTGCCAGCAGTCCCTTGACAGGGGTTCAGCCCCAGCATTTT.

The chain has TRBV2 and TRBJ1-2; D uncertain. Per the germline V gene, CDR1 is SNHLY and CDR2 is FYNNEI. The CDR3 contains 13 residues. The V end was cut by 6 bases, the J end by 3 bases, with 11 bases between. CDR3 residues: CASSPGKDYGYTF. The CDR3, as DNA: TGTGCCAGCAGCCCCGGCAAAGACTATGGCTACACCTTC.

The genes are TRBV2 and TRBJ1-3; 9 bases align to TRBD1. Looked up from germline, CDR1 is SNHLY and CDR2 is FYNNEI. The J segment lost 0 bases and the V segment lost 10 bases, leaving 7 bases of the junction unmatched. The CDR3 is made up of 15 amino acids. CDR3 in DNA: TGTGCCACATGGACAGGGGTTGGCTCTGGAAACACCATATATTTT. It translates to CATWTGVGSGNTIYF.

This clonotype was counted a few times. J is TRBJ2-1 and V is TRBV11-2, with a tentative D call TRBD2 (5 bases). V lost 3 bases to trimming and J lost 3 bases, with 12 bases between them. Germline loops: CDR1 SGHAT, CDR2 FQNNGV. The CDR3 sequence is 15 residues long. CDR3 protein: CASSFEGRRYNEQFF. The CDR3 nucleotides read TGTGCCAGCAGCTTCGAGGGCCGCCGCTACAATGAGCAGTTCTTC.

This chain uses TRBV28 with TRBJ2-1, with 11 bases matching TRBD2. Germline CDR1 MDHEN, CDR2 SYDVKM. Losses at the gene ends were 5 bases for V and 5 bases for J; bases not matched to a gene: 14. The CDR3 runs 18 residues. The CDR3 loop reads CASSSSIIAGGLHNEQFF. The CDR3 bases are TGTGCCAGCAGTAGCTCAATAATAGCGGGGGGGCTCCACAATGAGCAGTTCTTC. Full variable domain (remainder filled in from reference TRBV28 and TRBJ2-1): DVKVTQSSRYLVKRTGEKVFLECVQDMDHENMFWYRQDPGLGLRLIYFSYDVKMKEKGDIPEGYSVSREKKERFSLILESASTNQTSMYLCASSSSIIAGGLHNEQFFGPGTRLTVL.

The rearrangement uses TRBV7-6 and TRBJ1-1; 7 positions agree with TRBD1. Per germline, CDR1 SGHVS and CDR2 FNYEAQ. J gave up 5 bases and V 5 bases, and 14 bases lay outside the gene matches. The CDR3 sequence is 16 residues long. CDR3 sequence (DNA): TGTGCCAGCAGCCTCCCGGAGGGGGCGCGAGGGACTGAAGCTTTCTTT. Translated: CASSLPEGARGTEAFF.

This clonotype is classed as medium-sized. The V and J genes are TRBV7-2 and TRBJ2-1; no firm D call. Germline-derived CDR1 and CDR2 are SGHTA and FQGNSA. Trimming cost V 2 bases and J 4 bases, with 15 bases left between them. The length of the CDR3 is 16 residues. CDR3 residues: CASSLRSADVYNEQFF. DNA for the CDR3: TGTGCCAGCAGCTTAAGGTCGGCGGACGTATACAATGAGCAGTTCTTC.